These T cell receptor beta chains were read from a single sample in a study of beta chain features in type 1 diabetes. TCRdb's table, derived via immunoSEQ multiplex PCR, lists solely in-frame clones and lacks some. The sample lists around 200,000 clones; roughly an eighth were seen once. Material for sequencing was central memory CD4+ T cells from blood. These receptors were taken from a woman younger than 35 in good health. Both conserved end residues are part of each CDR3. The D gene is left open where the match is weak.

TRBV9	14	TRBJ1-4	-	CASSVDLGGEKLFF
TRBV15	17	TRBJ2-7	TRBD2	CATSRGTSGTFSYEQYF
TRBV27	17	TRBJ1-4	TRBD1	CASGVLGQSSTNEKLFF
TRBV2	14	TRBJ2-7	-	CASRGASGTSEQYF
TRBV28	16	TRBJ1-5	-	CASSLAGAGANQPQHF
TRBV30	15	TRBJ1-3	TRBD1	CAWSRGRSSGNTIYF
TRBV7-2	16	TRBJ1-2	-	CASSLSWQGGGYGYTF
TRBV5-1	16	TRBJ2-7	-	CASSRGGQTFSYEQYF
TRBV9	14	TRBJ2-5	TRBD1	CASSVKGARETQYF
TRBV7-8	15	TRBJ2-1	TRBD1	CASSLEGAVAGEQFF
TRBV30	15	TRBJ2-3	TRBD1	CAWGPGTGGADTQYF
TRBV29-1	12	TRBJ1-1	TRBD1	CSAGQPNTEAFF
TRBV5-6	13	TRBJ2-7	TRBD1	CASSPDRGREQYF
TRBV28	13	TRBJ2-3	-	CASSLSGGNTQYF
TRBV7-2	11	-	-	CASSLLYEQYF
TRBV5-1	16	TRBJ2-2	-	CASRGTPSGNTGELFF
TRBV6-5	12	TRBJ2-1	TRBD1	CASRFTGDEQFF
TRBV29-1	16	TRBJ2-2	TRBD1	CSVDTMKTGSTGELFF
TRBV27	15	TRBJ2-7	TRBD2	CASSFQAGASYEQYF
TRBV27	14	TRBJ2-7	TRBD2	CASSLVAGSYEQYF
TRBV11-1	15	TRBJ1-1	-	CASSRLKTVGTEAFF
TRBV9	15	TRBJ2-6	-	CASSVRGSGANVLTF
TRBV5-1	15	TRBJ2-4	TRBD2	CASSSGLDGKYIQYF
TRBV4-2	16	TRBJ2-5	TRBD2	CASSQDLAGVQETQYF
TRBV5-1	17	TRBJ2-7	-	CASSLVAGPGGRYEQYF
TRBV13	15	TRBJ2-7	-	CASSLPRRGTYEQYF
TRBV18	17	TRBJ2-5	TRBD2	CASSPGLAGAVRETQYF
TRBV20-1	11	TRBJ2-7	TRBD2	CVSGNLYEQYF
TRBV4-2	16	TRBJ2-7	-	CASSQDNREDPYEQYF
TRBV29-1	15	TRBJ2-3	TRBD1	CSARGTATSTDTQYF
TRBV28	14	TRBJ2-7	TRBD1	CASTRQGSTYEQYF
TRBV5-4	11	TRBJ2-1	-	CASSRYNEQFF
TRBV13	16	TRBJ2-1	-	CASSTLRDSPSVEQFF
TRBV5-1	13	TRBJ2-7	TRBD1	CASSRQGASEQYF
TRBV4-1	15	TRBJ1-2	-	CASSHEGHRDYGYTF
TRBV28	11	TRBJ2-7	-	CASYNLYEQYF
TRBV5-1	13	TRBJ1-2	TRBD1	CASRDSGGDGYTF